Listed here are 22 T cell receptor beta chains from one sample, sequenced in a study of blood T cell repertoires in COVID-19. Profiled with immunoSEQ multiplex PCR; TCRdb holds only in-frame clones, not every one. Here the sample spans fewer than 200,000 clones, approximately 80% being singletons. Sequencing used peripheral blood. These receptors were obtained from a woman over 75 with COVID-19, enrolled during active disease.

This chain connects TRBV15 to TRBJ1-5, with 8 bases identical to TRBD1. This CDR3 has 16 amino acids. Unmatched junction bases numbered 6, after V lost 0 bases and J lost 5 bases. CDR1 is LNHNV and CDR2 is YYDKDF in the germline V gene (reference sequence). CDR3 nucleotide sequence: TGTGCCACCAGCAGAGATCCAGGGGGCGCAGATCAGCCCCAGCATTTT. It yields the protein CATSRDPGGADQPQHF.

This chain links TRBV11-3 with TRBJ1-2; D unresolved. From germline, CDR1 is SGHNT and CDR2 YENEEA. V was shortened by 0 bases and J by 2 bases, with 4 bases between the two germline ends. CDR3 length equals 13 residues. Here the CDR3 reads CASSLEQNYGYTF. CDR3 bases: TGTGCCAGCAGCTTAGAACAGAACTATGGCTACACCTTC. Full variable domain (rest looked up from reference TRBV11-3 and TRBJ1-2): EAGVVQSPRYKIIEKKQPVAFWCNPISGHNTLYWYLQNLGQGPELLIRYENEEAVDDSQLPKDRFSAERLKGVDSTLKIQPAELGDSAVYLCASSLEQNYGYTFGSGTRLTVV.

This clone was recorded a few times. This sequence joins TRBV7-9 and TRBJ2-1, with 10 positions matching TRBD2. Germline lookup yields CDR1 SEHNR and CDR2 FQNEAQ (reference sequence). Unmatched junction bases numbered 12, after V lost 5 bases and J lost 5 bases. This CDR3 contains 17 residues. CDR3 loop: CASSPASGSLRDNEQFF. The DNA of the CDR3 is TGTGCCAGCAGCCCCGCTAGCGGGAGCCTCAGGGACAATGAGCAGTTCTTC.

The chain is built from TRBV3-1 (or the pseudogene TRBV3-2) and TRBJ1-2, with a tentative D call TRBD1 (6 bases). The CDR3 totals 16 residues. V was cut by 1 base and J by 7 bases, with 19 bases left in between. Germline V gives CDR1 LGHDT, CDR2 YNNKEL (reference sequence). The chain's CDR3 is CASSQAVLVGASGYTF. The CDR3 region has the DNA TGTGCCAGCAGCCAAGCAGTTCTGGTGGGGGCTTCTGGCTACACCTTC.

This chain connects TRBV5-5 to TRBJ1-5; D gene uncertain. The CDR3 is 14 residues long. The V gene lost 4 bases and the J gene lost 0 bases, with 8 bases spanning the gap. Germline CDR1 SGHKS, CDR2 YYEKEE (reference sequence). CDR3 region: CASSPDFSNQPQHF. CDR3 nucleotide sequence: TGTGCCAGCAGCCCTGACTTTAGCAATCAGCCCCAGCATTTT.

The gene calls are TRBV5-5 and TRBJ1-1; 8 bases line up with TRBD1. Per germline, CDR1 SGHKS and CDR2 YYEKEE (reference sequence). This CDR3 region has 15 residues. The V and J ends lost 7 bases and 0 bases, in that order; junction bases with no gene match: 8. CDR3 in amino acids: CASHRGGIMNTEAFF. CDR3 DNA: TGTGCCAGCCACAGGGGGGGGATTATGAACACTGAAGCTTTCTTT.

V gene TRBV19 combines with J gene TRBJ1-6, with D possibly TRBD1 on 6 matching bases. CDR3 length: 14 amino acids. Looked up from germline, CDR1 is LNHDA and CDR2 is SQIVND (reference sequence). The V and J ends lost 9 bases and 0 bases respectively, with 9 bases between them. CDR3 region: CASRDNSYNSPLHF. The CDR3 DNA sequence: TGTGCCAGCCGGGACAACTCCTATAATTCACCCCTCCACTTT. Supplemented by reference TRBV19 and TRBJ1-6, the full variable domain reads DGGITQSPKYLFRKEGQNVTLSCEQNLNHDAMYWYRQDPGQGLRLIYYSQIVNDFQKGDIAEGYSVSREKKESFPLTVTSAQKNPTAFYLCASRDNSYNSPLHFGNGTRLTVT.

The genes are TRBV6-6 and TRBJ2-7; 7 positions agree with TRBD1. The V gene end was trimmed by 2 bases and the J gene end by 3 bases; junction bases not matched to a gene: 7. Germline CDR1 is MNHNY and CDR2 is SVGAGI (reference sequence). The CDR3 totals 15 residues. CDR3 sequence reads: CASSYRQGEFYEQYF. DNA for the CDR3: TGTGCCAGCAGTTACCGGCAGGGGGAATTCTACGAGCAGTACTTC.

The rearrangement uses TRBV7-6 and TRBJ1-6, with D unresolved. The CDR3 sequence is 15 residues long. Looked up from germline, CDR1 is SGHVS and CDR2 is FNYEAQ. The V end was cut by 2 bases, the J end by 6 bases, with 11 bases between. The DNA for the CDR3 is TGTGCCAGCAGCTTATCGGGGTCCCTTAATTCACCCCTCCACTTT. It yields the protein CASSLSGSLNSPLHF.

CDR3 in amino acids: CASSYRGGAYEQYF. CDR3 DNA: TGTGCCAGCAGTTACCGCGGGGGGGCATACGAGCAGTACTTC. This chain connects TRBV6-2 or TRBV6-3 to TRBJ2-7; 9 bases line up with TRBD2. CDR1 and CDR2 (germline): MNHEY, SVGEGT. V shed 2 bases and J 4 bases; nucleotides not matched to a gene: 3. The CDR3 totals 14 residues.

The chain employs TRBV6-5 and TRBJ1-2; TRBD1 aligns across 8 bases. Germline CDR1 is MNHEY and CDR2 is SVGAGI. Trimming cost V 6 bases and J 4 bases; bases outside gene matches: 7. CDR3 length equals 14 residues. In DNA form, the CDR3 reads TGTGCCAGCAGCCCCCGACAGGGGCCCTATGGCTACACCTTC. Protein: CASSPRQGPYGYTF.

The J gene is TRBJ1-2, the V gene TRBV2; 11 nucleotides agree with TRBD1. This CDR3 region has 15 residues. Germline V lookup: CDR1 SNHLY, CDR2 FYNNEI. With 2 bases clipped from V and 7 bases from J, the junction kept 6 bases outside the gene matches. CDR3 DNA sequence: TGTGCCAGCAGTGAAATCGGACAGGGGGCTTCTGGCTACACCTTC. Amino acids: CASSEIGQGASGYTF. Filled out from reference TRBV2 and TRBJ1-2, the complete variable domain reads EPEVTQTPSHQVTQMGQEVILRCVPISNHLYFYWYRQILGQKVEFLVSFYNNEISEKSEIFDDQFSVERPDGSNFTLKIRSTKLEDSAMYFCASSEIGQGASGYTFGSGTRLTVV.

The chain is built from TRBV7-6 and TRBJ2-7, with 9 bases lining up with TRBD1. Unmatched junction bases numbered 7, after V lost 0 bases and J lost 4 bases. Germline V gene lookup returns CDR1 SGHVS and CDR2 FNYEAQ. The CDR3 spans 16 residues. DNA for the CDR3: TGTGCCAGCAGCTTAGCGTCACAGGGGGCTTTTTACGAGCAGTACTTC. Translating it yields CASSLASQGAFYEQYF.

The chain has TRBV6-5 and TRBJ1-2; a weak D match, TRBD1 (5 bases). The V gene's germline CDR1 is MNHEY and CDR2 SVGAGI. The germline V and J ends were trimmed by 4 bases and 5 bases, with 17 bases remaining between them. The CDR3 spans 15 residues. CDR3 nucleotide sequence: TGTGCCAGCAGTTCCCCCAGGCAGGGAGGATATGGCTACACCTTC. Amino acids: CASSSPRQGGYGYTF.

The chain links TRBV28 to TRBJ2-5; TRBD2 agrees at 7 bases. Per germline, CDR1 MDHEN and CDR2 SYDVKM. The CDR3 is 14 residues long. The junction had 5 bases not matched to a gene; V was cut back by 3 bases and J by 4 bases. The CDR3 protein is CASSFGGGGETQYF. The DNA of the CDR3 is TGTGCCAGCAGTTTTGGTGGGGGGGGAGAGACCCAGTACTTC.

A few counts support this clone. The V gene is TRBV5-4, the J gene TRBJ2-7, with 7 bases matching TRBD2. CDR1 SGHNT and CDR2 YYREEE come from the germline V gene (reference sequence). Germline trimming cut 4 bases from V and 4 bases from J; bases unmatched to any gene: 8. The CDR3 runs 14 residues. CDR3 sequence (DNA): TGTGCCAGCAGCCTCGCGGGGGACGGATACGAGCAGTACTTC. Translating gives CASSLAGDGYEQYF.

This sequence joins TRBV18 and TRBJ2-6; 8 bases are a match to TRBD1. The CDR3 is 15 residues long. CDR1 KGHSH and CDR2 LQKENI come from the germline V gene. The V and J ends lost 6 bases and 2 bases, in that order; junction bases with no gene match: 3. CDR3 sequence: CASSPTGAGANVLTF. In nucleotides, the CDR3 is TGTGCCAGCTCTCCGACAGGGGCTGGGGCCAACGTCCTGACTTTC. The whole variable domain, filled in from reference TRBV18 and TRBJ2-6, reads NAGVMQNPRHLVRRRGQEARLRCSPMKGHSHVYWYRQLPEEGLKFMVYLQKENIIDESGMPKERFSAEFPKEGPSILRIQQVVRGDSAAYFCASSPTGAGANVLTFGAGSRLTVL.

In this sample, this clone turned up once. The chain carries TRBV18 and TRBJ2-1, with 9 positions matching TRBD2. Per the germline V gene, CDR1 is KGHSH and CDR2 is LQKENI. The CDR3 consists of 15 residues. The J segment lost 7 bases and the V segment lost 2 bases, leaving 6 bases of the junction unmatched. This CDR3 is CASSPSLAGKNEQFF. In nucleotides, the CDR3 is TGTGCCAGCTCACCAAGCCTAGCGGGAAAAAATGAGCAGTTCTTC.

The chain employs TRBV5-5 and TRBJ1-4, with TRBD1 matching 9 bases. The CDR3 is 15 amino acids. Trimming cost V 4 bases and J 8 bases; bases outside gene matches: 9. Looked up from germline, CDR1 is SGHKS and CDR2 is YYEKEE (reference sequence). The CDR3 DNA sequence: TGTGCCAGCAGCCCCGGGACAGGGTTCCAGGAAAAACTGTTTTTT. Its translation is CASSPGTGFQEKLFF.

The gene calls are TRBV6-2 or TRBV6-3 and TRBJ1-1; D gene unclear. The CDR3 length is 13 residues. Germline V CDR1 and CDR2: MNHEY, SVGEGT. The V end lost 5 bases, the J end lost 4 bases, and 11 bases lay between the germline ends. The CDR3 sequence: CASSLGGVTEAFF. The CDR3 region has the DNA TGTGCCAGCAGTCTTGGCGGTGTCACTGAAGCTTTCTTT.

The chain employs TRBV20-1 and TRBJ2-5; D is undetermined. The V end was cut by 3 bases, the J end by 5 bases, with 25 bases between. Germline values: CDR1 DFQATT, CDR2 SNEGSKA (reference sequence). This CDR3 has 17 residues. DNA for the CDR3: TGCAGTGCTAGTCTCCTAGTCCCCTTGAGAGCATGGGAGACCCAGTACTTC. As protein: CSASLLVPLRAWETQYF.

The V call is TRBV5-6, the J call TRBJ2-1, with D perhaps TRBD1 (6 bases). Germline CDR1 is SGHDT and CDR2 is YYEEEE. V lost 4 bases to trimming and J lost 5 bases, with 16 bases between them. The CDR3 covers 15 residues. CDR3 sequence: CASSPNVGADNEQFF. DNA for the CDR3: TGTGCCAGCAGCCCGAACGTGGGGGCCGACAATGAGCAGTTCTTC.